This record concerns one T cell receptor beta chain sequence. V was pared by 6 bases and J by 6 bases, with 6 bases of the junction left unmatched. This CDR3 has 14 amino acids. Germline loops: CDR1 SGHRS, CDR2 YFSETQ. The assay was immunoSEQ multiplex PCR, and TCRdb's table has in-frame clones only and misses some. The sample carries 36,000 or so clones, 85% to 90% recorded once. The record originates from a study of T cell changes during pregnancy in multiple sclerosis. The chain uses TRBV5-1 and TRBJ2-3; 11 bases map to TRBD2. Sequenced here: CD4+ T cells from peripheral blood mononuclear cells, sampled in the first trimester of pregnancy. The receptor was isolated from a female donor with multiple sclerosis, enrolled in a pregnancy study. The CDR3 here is CASKRTSGGDTQYF. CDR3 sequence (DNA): TGCGCCAGCAAGAGAACTAGCGGGGGCGATACGCAGTATTTT.